The clone carrying this T cell receptor (beta chain) was picked up one time. The target antigen is unknown. Whereas donors were nominally healthy upon sampling, unrecorded immune exposures were probable. This CDR3 has 17 residues. Trimming stripped 1 base from V and 5 bases from J, with 21 bases between. Germline CDR1 SEHNR, CDR2 FQNEAQ (reference sequence). The sample is drawn from a study of cytomegalovirus exposure and HLA in healthy donors. The study, taken as a whole, reports: Across donors, presence/absence analyses took sequencing depth to be roughly uniform. Rates of TCR association differed by HLA locus in a later analysis, with DRB1 highest and HLA-C lowest.

The PCR made use of 60 Vbeta and 13 Jbeta primers. Repertoires were generated with immunoSEQ multiplex PCR, while TCRdb's copy carries only in-frame clones and drops some. Of 150,000 to 180,000 clones in the sample, 70% to 80% were seen once. The chain combines TRBV7-9 with TRBJ2-7; D possibly corresponds to TRBD2 (6 bases). The TCR was taken from a man aged 30 to 45 in good health and CMV-seropositive. The sequencing sample was made of PBMCs. DNA for the CDR3: TGTGCCAGCAGCTTAGACGCTGGCGGGATGGGCTATGACGAGCAGTACTTC. Translating it yields CASSLDAGGMGYDEQYF.